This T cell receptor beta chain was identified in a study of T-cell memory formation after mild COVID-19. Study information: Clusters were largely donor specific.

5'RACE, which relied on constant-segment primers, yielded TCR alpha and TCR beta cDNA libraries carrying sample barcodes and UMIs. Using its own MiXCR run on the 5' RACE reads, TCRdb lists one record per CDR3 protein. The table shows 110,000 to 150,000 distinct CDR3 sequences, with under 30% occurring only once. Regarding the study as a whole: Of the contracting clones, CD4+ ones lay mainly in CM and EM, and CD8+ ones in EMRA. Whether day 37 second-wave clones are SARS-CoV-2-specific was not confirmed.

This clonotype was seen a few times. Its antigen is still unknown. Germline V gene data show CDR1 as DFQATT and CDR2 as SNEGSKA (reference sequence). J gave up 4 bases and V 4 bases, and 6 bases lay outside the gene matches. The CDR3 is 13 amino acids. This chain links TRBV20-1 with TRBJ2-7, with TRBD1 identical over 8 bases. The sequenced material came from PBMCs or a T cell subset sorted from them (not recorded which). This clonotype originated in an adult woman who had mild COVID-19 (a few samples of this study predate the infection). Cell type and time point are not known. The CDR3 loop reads CSATGTGTYEQYF. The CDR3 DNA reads TGCAGTGCTACCGGGACAGGAACGTACGAGCAGTACTTC.